Sequencing of this T cell receptor beta chain was carried out in a study of T-cell reconstitution after alpha-beta-depleted transplantation in children (dated by TCRdb to about 2016). With regard to the full study: Using TCR repertoire profiling, the study quantitatively followed how T-cell immune reconstitution unfolded in children after TCRalphabeta/CD19-depleted allogeneic hematopoietic cell transplantation. Overall results and qualifications from the work: Over the following months the frequencies of hyperexpanded clones went down, and after one year T-cell counts and TCRbeta diversity were mostly credited to newly produced T cells. Apparently early alphabetaT-cell count recovery about two months after transplant reportedly relied on only several hundred rapidly expanded clones derived from non-depleted graft cells. In some patients, the high TCRbeta diversity seen at day 60 was put down to recipient T cells and intrathymic progenitors that had survived conditioning.

Trimming takes 7 bases off V and 3 bases off J; junction bases not matched to a gene: 8. The CDR3 measures 15 amino acids from cysteine to phenylalanine. Left in the record is the CDR3 DNA by itself, 45 bases read in frame from the first base. CDR1 and CDR2 (SQVTM, ANQGSEA) derive from the germline V gene. Points on this clonotype: Its cognate antigen has yet to be identified. No base-level quality is on record; no much larger clone is a single base apart.

Libraries were prepared through PCR. Data came from an Illumina HiSeq 2500. TCR libraries were prepared with molecular barcoding, using unique molecular identifiers to normalize TCRbeta repertoire quantification. TCRdb cleaned the public reads at Q25 with fastp, built clones with MiXCR and kept in-frame beta chains. CDR3 protein duplicates are merged, each entry listing the most common genes and DNA. The sample table contains roughly 340,000 distinct CDR3 sequences; only one count was recorded for around 15% of them. Clones ranked in the top ten supply around two fifths of the sample. Read against the paper, the sample's treatment or condition label means: allogeneic hematopoietic cell transplantation with graft depleted of TCRalphabeta T cells and CD19 B cells. The children who served as transplant recipients had been given grafts of TCRalphabeta/CD19-depleted allogeneic hematopoietic cells.

Sample: PBMCs, mostly from graft donor cells, taken 360 days after TCRalphabeta/CD19-depleted stem cell transplant. The V and J segments used are TRBV29-1 and TRBJ2-3, with 12 bases aligning to TRBD2. The clonotype comes from a male patient between 2 and 10 years old who had a stem cell transplant for acute lymphoblastic leukemia, so the T cells may come from the graft donor. In nucleotide form, the sequence is TGCAGCGCCCTGACTAGCGGGAGAACGACAGATACGCAGTATTTT. Its coded protein is CSALTSGRTTDTQYF.